This T cell receptor (beta chain) was profiled in a study of cytomegalovirus exposure and HLA in healthy donors. The study's findings and limits: Immune exposure data for these donors was limited to CMV serostatus. Association with HLA alleles at 0.05 false discovery rate was found for 15,000 to 20,000 TCR beta sequences in a later analysis.

The CDR3 has 15 amino acids. Trimming left V 0 bases short and J 4 bases short, with 8 bases between. Germline CDR1 is SGHNT and CDR2 is YYREEE (reference sequence). The PCR was carried out with 60 Vbeta primers and 13 Jbeta primers. Generated by immunoSEQ multiplex PCR, the TCRdb table keeps only in-frame clones and is missing some. The data contain 50,000 to 65,000 clones, approximately 73% of them singletons. This clone occurred a few times. Antigen specificity is unknown. The clonotype comes from a man younger than 35 in good health and CMV-seronegative. The sample comprised PBMCs. The rearrangement links TRBV5-4 to TRBJ2-6; D is possibly TRBD1 (5 bases). The CDR3 sequence: CASSLEGFGANVLTF. DNA for the CDR3: TGTGCCAGCAGCTTGGAGGGGTTCGGGGCCAACGTCCTGACTTTC.